These T cell receptor beta chains were read from a single sample in a study of blood T cells in healthy people across ages. TCRdb reprocessed the 5' RACE reads with MiXCR, giving one entry per CDR3 protein. Of some 790,000 distinct CDR3 sequences in the sample, 29% were seen once. Sequenced sample: blood. The receptor set was obtained from a woman of 80 years or more in good health. Each CDR3 is given with its conserved first and last residue. The order of the fields is D gene, clone size, J gene, V gene, CDR3 DNA, CDR3 protein. A D gene is named only where the DNA matches it firmly. Clone size is not always given. Where it is, it says once, few, many or a class for expanded clones.

d_call: .; clone_size: few; j_call: TRBJ1-1; v_call: TRBV25-1; cdr3_nt: TGTGCCAGCCTCGAACAGGGCCGCCCTGAAGCTTTCTTT; cdr3_aa: CASLEQGRPEAFF
d_call: .; clone_size: many; j_call: TRBJ1-2; v_call: TRBV25-1; cdr3_nt: TGTGCCAGCACCGGAGGCGCTGGCTACACCTTC; cdr3_aa: CASTGGAGYTF
d_call: .; clone_size: .; j_call: TRBJ2-4; v_call: TRBV5-8; cdr3_nt: TGTGCCAGCAGCGTGGGACGGAATTTAGCCAAAAACACTCAGTACTTC; cdr3_aa: CASSVGRNLAKNTQYF
d_call: TRBD1; clone_size: .; j_call: TRBJ2-7; v_call: TRBV6-2/TRBV6-3; cdr3_nt: TGTGCCAGCAGCCAGGACAGGGGACACGAGCAGTACTTC; cdr3_aa: CASSQDRGHEQYF
d_call: .; clone_size: .; j_call: TRBJ2-6; v_call: TRBV5-1; cdr3_nt: TGCGCCAGCAGCTTGGGAGGCGGGGGCATGGGGGCCAACGTCCTGACTTTC; cdr3_aa: CASSLGGGGMGANVLTF
d_call: TRBD2; clone_size: .; j_call: TRBJ2-3; v_call: TRBV7-2; cdr3_nt: TGTGCCAGCAGCTTAGTCCCTAGCGGGGGAGATACGCAGTATTTT; cdr3_aa: CASSLVPSGGDTQYF
d_call: .; clone_size: .; j_call: TRBJ2-1; v_call: TRBV7-9; cdr3_nt: TGTGCCAGCAGCTCCGGGACCGCGGTTGAGTTCTTC; cdr3_aa: CASSSGTAVEFF
d_call: TRBD1; clone_size: many; j_call: TRBJ2-1; v_call: TRBV7-8; cdr3_nt: TGCGCCAGCAGCTGGACAGGGAGCTCCTACAATGAGCAGTTCTTC; cdr3_aa: CASSWTGSSYNEQFF
d_call: TRBD1; clone_size: .; j_call: TRBJ1-4; v_call: TRBV14; cdr3_nt: TGTGCCAGCAGCCAAGATCGGACAGGGGTGGGTGAAAAACTGTTTTTT; cdr3_aa: CASSQDRTGVGEKLFF
d_call: .; clone_size: many; j_call: TRBJ2-1; v_call: TRBV12-3/TRBV12-4; cdr3_nt: TGTGCCAGCAGTTACGACGTGAGCTCCTACAATGAGCAGTTCTTC; cdr3_aa: CASSYDVSSYNEQFF
d_call: .; clone_size: .; j_call: TRBJ1-2; v_call: TRBV3-1; cdr3_nt: TGTGCCAGCAGCCAAGTTCCAGACTATGGCTACACCTTC; cdr3_aa: CASSQVPDYGYTF
d_call: .; clone_size: few; j_call: TRBJ2-5; v_call: TRBV20-1; cdr3_nt: TGCAGTGCTAGAAGAGGGCGCCAAGAGACCCAGTACTTC; cdr3_aa: CSARRGRQETQYF
d_call: TRBD1; clone_size: many; j_call: TRBJ1-2; v_call: TRBV7-9; cdr3_nt: TGTGCCAGCAGCCGTGACAGGGCGAACGCTGGCTACACCTTC; cdr3_aa: CASSRDRANAGYTF
d_call: .; clone_size: many; j_call: TRBJ1-2; v_call: TRBV4-3; cdr3_nt: TGCGCCAGCAGCCAAGATCTAAACAGGGTAAACTATGGCTACACCTTC; cdr3_aa: CASSQDLNRVNYGYTF
d_call: .; clone_size: .; j_call: TRBJ2-5; v_call: TRBV6-2/TRBV6-3; cdr3_nt: TGTGCCAGCAGGAGGCGGACGGTGACCTACAAGCAATACTTC; cdr3_aa: CASRRRTVTYKQYF
d_call: .; clone_size: few; j_call: TRBJ1-5; v_call: TRBV11-2; cdr3_nt: TGTGCCAGCAGCTTAAACGGTGATAGCAATCAGCCCCAGCATTTT; cdr3_aa: CASSLNGDSNQPQHF
d_call: TRBD1; clone_size: many; j_call: TRBJ2-7; v_call: TRBV5-5; cdr3_nt: TGTGCCAGCAGCTTGGGCCACAGGGGGGACGAGCAGTACTTC; cdr3_aa: CASSLGHRGDEQYF
d_call: .; clone_size: many; j_call: TRBJ2-5; v_call: TRBV20-1; cdr3_nt: TGCAGTGCTAGAGATCTAGGTTCATCACAAGAGACCCAGTACTTC; cdr3_aa: CSARDLGSSQETQYF
d_call: .; clone_size: many; j_call: TRBJ2-3; v_call: TRBV9; cdr3_nt: TGTGCCAGCAGCGCACACCCGGGACCGGCAGATACGCAGTATTTT; cdr3_aa: CASSAHPGPADTQYF
d_call: .; clone_size: .; j_call: TRBJ1-1; v_call: TRBV6-2/TRBV6-3; cdr3_nt: TGTGCCAGCAGGCTCGCGGGGAGTAGGGCTGAAGCTTTCTTT; cdr3_aa: CASRLAGSRAEAFF
d_call: .; clone_size: .; j_call: TRBJ2-5; v_call: TRBV12-3/TRBV12-4; cdr3_nt: TGTGCCAGCAGTTTACGGCAGGGTGAAGAGACCCAGTACTTC; cdr3_aa: CASSLRQGEETQYF
d_call: .; clone_size: few; j_call: TRBJ2-2; v_call: TRBV29-1; cdr3_nt: TGCAGCGTTGTCCTGTTGCCCGGGGAGCTGTTTTTT; cdr3_aa: CSVVLLPGELFF
d_call: .; clone_size: .; j_call: TRBJ2-7; v_call: TRBV7-9; cdr3_nt: TGTGCCAGCAGGGGACGGGACGATTACTACGAGCAGTACTTC; cdr3_aa: CASRGRDDYYEQYF
d_call: TRBD1; clone_size: few; j_call: TRBJ1-2; v_call: TRBV20-1; cdr3_nt: TGCAGTGCTAGAGCTGACAGGGGGCACGGCTACACCTTC; cdr3_aa: CSARADRGHGYTF
d_call: TRBD2; clone_size: .; j_call: TRBJ2-7; v_call: TRBV7-9; cdr3_nt: TGTGCCAGCAGCCCAGGACTAGCGGGGAGCCCCTTCTACGAGCAGTACTTC; cdr3_aa: CASSPGLAGSPFYEQYF
d_call: .; clone_size: many; j_call: TRBJ2-7; v_call: TRBV7-2; cdr3_nt: TGTGCCAGCAGTTTAGGGGTCGAGCAGTACTTC; cdr3_aa: CASSLGVEQYF
d_call: .; clone_size: many; j_call: TRBJ2-1; v_call: TRBV29-1; cdr3_nt: TGCAGCGTTGAGGGAGGTTACAATGAGCAGTTCTTC; cdr3_aa: CSVEGGYNEQFF
d_call: .; clone_size: many; j_call: TRBJ2-3; v_call: TRBV5-4; cdr3_nt: TGTGCCAGCAGCTTGATTCAGGGTAGAGATACGCAGTATTTT; cdr3_aa: CASSLIQGRDTQYF
d_call: .; clone_size: .; j_call: TRBJ2-5; v_call: TRBV7-2; cdr3_nt: TGTGCCAGCAGCCGGGCCCAACAAGAGACCCAGTACTTC; cdr3_aa: CASSRAQQETQYF
d_call: TRBD1; clone_size: many; j_call: TRBJ2-6; v_call: TRBV7-2; cdr3_nt: TGTGCCAGCAGCGCTGGGACAGGGGGCTCTGGGGCCAACGTCCTGACTTTC; cdr3_aa: CASSAGTGGSGANVLTF
d_call: TRBD1; clone_size: .; j_call: TRBJ2-5; v_call: TRBV27; cdr3_nt: TGTGCCAGCAAAAGGGGTGCCCGGGACAGGGCTAACCACAATGAGCAGTACTTC; cdr3_aa: CASKRGARDRANHNEQYF
d_call: .; clone_size: .; j_call: TRBJ2-1; v_call: TRBV20-1; cdr3_nt: TGCAGTGCTAGAGCGCCAGGGTTGATCAATGAGCAGTTCTTC; cdr3_aa: CSARAPGLINEQFF
d_call: .; clone_size: many; j_call: TRBJ2-7; v_call: TRBV9; cdr3_nt: TGTGCCAGCAGCAGGGAGTCCTATTACGAGCAGTACTTC; cdr3_aa: CASSRESYYEQYF
d_call: .; clone_size: few; j_call: TRBJ1-1; v_call: TRBV20-1; cdr3_nt: TGCAGTGCTAGAGGGCAGGGTAAGAACACTGAAGCTTTCTTT; cdr3_aa: CSARGQGKNTEAFF
d_call: .; clone_size: .; j_call: TRBJ2-7; v_call: TRBV6-2/TRBV6-3; cdr3_nt: TGTGCCAGTATACGCGGCGGTTCCTACAATGAGCAGTACTTC; cdr3_aa: CASIRGGSYNEQYF
d_call: TRBD1; clone_size: many; j_call: TRBJ2-1; v_call: TRBV6-5; cdr3_nt: TGTGCCAGCAGCCCGACAGGGGGCCCCTACAATGAGCAGTTCTTC; cdr3_aa: CASSPTGGPYNEQFF
d_call: .; clone_size: many; j_call: TRBJ2-7; v_call: TRBV6-1; cdr3_nt: TGTGCCAGCCTTGACAGGCCAGGGTACGAGCAGTACTTC; cdr3_aa: CASLDRPGYEQYF
d_call: .; clone_size: many; j_call: TRBJ2-7; v_call: TRBV5-5; cdr3_nt: TGTGCCAGCAGGGAGGGGACAATCGACGAGCAGTACTTC; cdr3_aa: CASREGTIDEQYF
d_call: .; clone_size: .; j_call: TRBJ2-2; v_call: TRBV21-1; cdr3_nt: TGTGCCAGCAGCAAAGGGGACAGGGGAGCCCCCGGGGAGCTGTTTTTT; cdr3_aa: CASSKGDRGAPGELFF
d_call: .; clone_size: .; j_call: TRBJ2-5; v_call: TRBV11-2; cdr3_nt: TGTGCCAGCAGCCGGACGGCAGGGGAAAAAGAGACCCAGTACTTC; cdr3_aa: CASSRTAGEKETQYF
d_call: .; clone_size: .; j_call: TRBJ2-5; v_call: TRBV10-3; cdr3_nt: TGTGCCATCAGTGAGACACTAAGCGTCCAAGAGACCCAGTACTTC; cdr3_aa: CAISETLSVQETQYF
d_call: .; clone_size: many; j_call: TRBJ2-3; v_call: TRBV3-1; cdr3_nt: TGTGCCAGCGGAGGTCTGGCCGATACGCAGTATTTT; cdr3_aa: CASGGLADTQYF
d_call: TRBD1; clone_size: .; j_call: TRBJ2-5; v_call: TRBV19; cdr3_nt: TGTGCCAGTAGTATAGGGAATTACCGGGACAGGGGGAGGGGGACCCAGTACTTC; cdr3_aa: CASSIGNYRDRGRGTQYF
d_call: .; clone_size: .; j_call: TRBJ2-5; v_call: TRBV18; cdr3_nt: TGTGCCAGCTCACATTTAAACCGCGGCGGAGAGACCCAGTACTTC; cdr3_aa: CASSHLNRGGETQYF